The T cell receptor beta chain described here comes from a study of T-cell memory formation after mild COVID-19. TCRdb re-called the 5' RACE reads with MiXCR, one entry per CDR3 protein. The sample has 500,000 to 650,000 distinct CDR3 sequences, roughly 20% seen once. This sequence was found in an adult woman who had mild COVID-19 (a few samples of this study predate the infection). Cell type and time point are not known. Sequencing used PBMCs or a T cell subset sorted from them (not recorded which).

The CDR3 here is CASSLIRGNYNEQFF. CDR3 coding DNA: TGTGCCAGCAGTTTGATAAGGGGTAACTACAATGAGCAGTTCTTC. This chain joins TRBV12-3 or TRBV12-4 and TRBJ2-1, with D possibly matching TRBD1 (5 bases). Trimming stripped 3 bases from V and 3 bases from J, with 12 bases between. This CDR3 spans 15 amino acids.